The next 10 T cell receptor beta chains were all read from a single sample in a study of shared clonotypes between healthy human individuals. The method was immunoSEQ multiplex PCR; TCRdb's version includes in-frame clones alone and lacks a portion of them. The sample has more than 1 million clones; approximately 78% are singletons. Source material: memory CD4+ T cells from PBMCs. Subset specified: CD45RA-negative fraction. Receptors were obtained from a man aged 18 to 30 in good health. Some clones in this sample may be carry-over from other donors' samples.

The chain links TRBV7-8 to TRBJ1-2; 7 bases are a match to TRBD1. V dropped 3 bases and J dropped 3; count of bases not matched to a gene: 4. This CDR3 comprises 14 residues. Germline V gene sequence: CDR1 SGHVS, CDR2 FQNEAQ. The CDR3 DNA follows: TGTGCCAGCAGCTTGCGTGACAGGGACTATGGCTACACCTTC. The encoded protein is CASSLRDRDYGYTF.

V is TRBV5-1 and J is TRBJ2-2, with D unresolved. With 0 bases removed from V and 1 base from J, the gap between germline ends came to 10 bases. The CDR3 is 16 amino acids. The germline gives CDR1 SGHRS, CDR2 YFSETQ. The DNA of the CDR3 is TGCGCCAGCAGCTTGGATACTAAGCGGAACACCGGGGAGCTGTTTTTT. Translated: CASSLDTKRNTGELFF. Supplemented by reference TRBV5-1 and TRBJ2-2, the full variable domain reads KAGVTQTPRYLIKTRGQQVTLSCSPISGHRSVSWYQQTPGQGLQFLFEYFSETQRNKGNFPGRFSGRQFSNSRSEMNVSTLELGDSALYLCASSLDTKRNTGELFFGEGSRLTVL.

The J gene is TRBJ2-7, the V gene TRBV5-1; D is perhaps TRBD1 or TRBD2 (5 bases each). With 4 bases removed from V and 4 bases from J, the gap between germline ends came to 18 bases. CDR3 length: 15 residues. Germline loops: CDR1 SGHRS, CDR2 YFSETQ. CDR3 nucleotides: TGCGCCAGCAGCCTTCGGGACGATCGGATATACGAGCAGTACTTC. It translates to CASSLRDDRIYEQYF.

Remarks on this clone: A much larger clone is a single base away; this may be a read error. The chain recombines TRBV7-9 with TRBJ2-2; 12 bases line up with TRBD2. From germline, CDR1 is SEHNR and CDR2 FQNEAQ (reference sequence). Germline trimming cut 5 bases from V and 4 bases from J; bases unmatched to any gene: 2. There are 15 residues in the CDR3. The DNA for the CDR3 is TGTGCCAGCAGCCCGGGACTAGCGGGCACCGGGGAGCTGTTTTTT. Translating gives CASSPGLAGTGELFF. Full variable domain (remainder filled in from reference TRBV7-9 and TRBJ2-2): DTGVSQNPRHKITKRGQNVTFRCDPISEHNRLYWYRQTLGQGPEFLTYFQNEAQLEKSRLLSDRFSAERPKGSFSTLEIQRTEQGDSAMYLCASSPGLAGTGELFFGEGSRLTVL.

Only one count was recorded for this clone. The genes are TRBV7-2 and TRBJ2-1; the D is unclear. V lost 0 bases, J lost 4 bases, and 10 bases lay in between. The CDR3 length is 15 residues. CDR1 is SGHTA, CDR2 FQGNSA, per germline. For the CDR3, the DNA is TGTGCCAGCAGCTTAGCGGAGCTCGGGTACAATGAGCAGTTCTTC. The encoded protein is CASSLAELGYNEQFF.

CDR3 region: CASSLDLTLWEQYF. The CDR3 nucleotides read TGTGCCAGCAGCTTAGATCTGACTCTGTGGGAGCAGTACTTC. This sequence joins TRBV11-2 and TRBJ2-7; D unclear. The germline gives CDR1 SGHAT, CDR2 FQNNGV. The CDR3 spans 14 residues. Trimming took off 0 bases at V and 7 bases at J, with 13 bases between the two ends.

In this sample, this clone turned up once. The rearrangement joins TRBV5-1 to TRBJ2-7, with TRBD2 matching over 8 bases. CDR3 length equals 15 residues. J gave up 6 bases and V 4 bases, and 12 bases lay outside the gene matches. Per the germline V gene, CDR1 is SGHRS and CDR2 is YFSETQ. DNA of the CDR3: TGCGCCAGCAGCCCCCAGGGAAGCGGGAGCTTCGAGCAGTACTTC. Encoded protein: CASSPQGSGSFEQYF. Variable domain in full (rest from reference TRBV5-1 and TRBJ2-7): KAGVTQTPRYLIKTRGQQVTLSCSPISGHRSVSWYQQTPGQGLQFLFEYFSETQRNKGNFPGRFSGRQFSNSRSEMNVSTLELGDSALYLCASSPQGSGSFEQYFGPGTRLTVT.

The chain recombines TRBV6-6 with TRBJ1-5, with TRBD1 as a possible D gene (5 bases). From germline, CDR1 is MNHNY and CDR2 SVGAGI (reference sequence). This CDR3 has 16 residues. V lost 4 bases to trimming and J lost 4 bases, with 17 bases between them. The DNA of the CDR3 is TGTGCCAGCAGTTCCATCCAAGGGGCGAGGAATCAGCCCCAGCATTTT. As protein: CASSSIQGARNQPQHF.

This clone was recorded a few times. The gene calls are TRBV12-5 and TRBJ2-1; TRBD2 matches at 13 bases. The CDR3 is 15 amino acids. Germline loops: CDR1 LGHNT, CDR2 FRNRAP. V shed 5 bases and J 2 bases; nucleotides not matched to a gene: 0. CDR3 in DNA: TGTGCTAGTGGTGGGACTAGCGGGGCCTACAATGAGCAGTTCTTC. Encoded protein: CASGGTSGAYNEQFF.

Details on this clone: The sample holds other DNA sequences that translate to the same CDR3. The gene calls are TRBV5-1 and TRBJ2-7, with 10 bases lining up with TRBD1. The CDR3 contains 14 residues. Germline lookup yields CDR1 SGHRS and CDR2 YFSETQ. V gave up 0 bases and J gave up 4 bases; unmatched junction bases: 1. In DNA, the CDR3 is TGCGCCAGCAGCTTGGGACAGGGGGCGTACGAGCAGTACTTC. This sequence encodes CASSLGQGAYEQYF.